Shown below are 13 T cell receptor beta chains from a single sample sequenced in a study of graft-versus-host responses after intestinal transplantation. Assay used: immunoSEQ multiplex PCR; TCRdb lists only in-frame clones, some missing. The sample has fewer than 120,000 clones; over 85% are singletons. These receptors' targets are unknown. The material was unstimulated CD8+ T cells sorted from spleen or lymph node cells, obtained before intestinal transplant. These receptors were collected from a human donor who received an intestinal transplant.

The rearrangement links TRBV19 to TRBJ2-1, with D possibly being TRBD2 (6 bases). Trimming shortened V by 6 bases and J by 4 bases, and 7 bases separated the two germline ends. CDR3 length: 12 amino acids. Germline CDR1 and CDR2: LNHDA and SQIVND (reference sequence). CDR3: CASSGSYNEQFF. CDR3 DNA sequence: TGTGCCAGTAGCGGGAGTTACAATGAGCAGTTCTTC.

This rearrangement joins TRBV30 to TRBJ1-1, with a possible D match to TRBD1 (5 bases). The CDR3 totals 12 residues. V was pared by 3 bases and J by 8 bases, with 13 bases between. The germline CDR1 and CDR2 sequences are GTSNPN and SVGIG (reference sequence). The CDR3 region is CAWRRGGGEAFF. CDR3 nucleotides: TGTGCCTGGAGGCGGGGCGGGGGGGAAGCTTTCTTT.

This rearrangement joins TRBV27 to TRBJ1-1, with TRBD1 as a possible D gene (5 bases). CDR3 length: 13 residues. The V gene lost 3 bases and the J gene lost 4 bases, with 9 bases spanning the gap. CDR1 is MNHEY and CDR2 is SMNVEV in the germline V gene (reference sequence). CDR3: CASSLGGATEAFF. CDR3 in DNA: TGTGCCAGCAGTTTGGGGGGTGCCACTGAAGCTTTCTTT.

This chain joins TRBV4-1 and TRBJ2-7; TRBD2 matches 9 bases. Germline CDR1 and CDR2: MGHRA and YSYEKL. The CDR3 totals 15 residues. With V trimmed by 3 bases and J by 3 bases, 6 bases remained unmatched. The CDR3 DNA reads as TGCGCCAGCAGCCAGGTAGCGGGAGAGGTCTACGAGCAGTACTTC. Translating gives CASSQVAGEVYEQYF.

The CDR3 nucleotides read TGCGCCAGCAGCTTTGGAGGGCCTTACTATGGCTACACCTTC. It codes for CASSFGGPYYGYTF. The chain joins TRBV5-1 to TRBJ1-2; D unclear. The V gene lost 2 bases and the J gene lost 3 bases, with 11 bases spanning the gap. CDR3 length: 14 residues. CDR1 is SGHRS, CDR2 YFSETQ, per germline.

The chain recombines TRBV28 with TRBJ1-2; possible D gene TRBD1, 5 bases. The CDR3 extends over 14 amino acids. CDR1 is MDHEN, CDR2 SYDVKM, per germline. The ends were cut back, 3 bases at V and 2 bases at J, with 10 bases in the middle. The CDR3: CASSLWDGNYGYTF. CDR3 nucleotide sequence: TGTGCCAGCAGTTTGTGGGACGGGAACTATGGCTACACCTTC.

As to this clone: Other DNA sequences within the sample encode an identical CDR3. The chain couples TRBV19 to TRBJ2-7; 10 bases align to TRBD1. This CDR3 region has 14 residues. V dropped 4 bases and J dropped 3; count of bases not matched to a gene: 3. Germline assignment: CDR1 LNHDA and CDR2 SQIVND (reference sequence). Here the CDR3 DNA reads TGTGCCAGTAGTAGCGGGACAGGGGACTACGAGCAGTACTTC. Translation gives CASSSGTGDYEQYF.

Here the CDR3 reads CASSEGRGSSYEQYF. Here the CDR3 DNA reads TGTGCCAGCAGCGAGGGGCGCGGGAGCTCCTACGAGCAGTACTTC. The chain recombines TRBV9 with TRBJ2-7; 7 bases match TRBD2. The germline V gene encodes CDR1 SGDLS and CDR2 YYNGEE. This CDR3 is built from 15 residues. The J segment lost 0 bases and the V segment lost 3 bases, leaving 6 bases of the junction unmatched.

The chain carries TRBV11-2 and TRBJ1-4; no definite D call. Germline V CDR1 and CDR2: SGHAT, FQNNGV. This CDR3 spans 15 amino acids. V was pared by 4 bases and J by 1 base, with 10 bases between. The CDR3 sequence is CASSSGRVTNEKLFF. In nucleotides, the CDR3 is TGTGCCAGCAGCTCGGGGAGGGTAACTAATGAAAAACTGTTTTTT.

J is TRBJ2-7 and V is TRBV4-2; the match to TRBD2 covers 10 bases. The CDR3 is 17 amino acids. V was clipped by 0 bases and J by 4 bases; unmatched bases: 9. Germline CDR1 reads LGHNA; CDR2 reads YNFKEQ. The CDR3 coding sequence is TGTGCCAGCAGCCAAGAATCCCCCCTAGCGGGAGCTTACGAGCAGTACTTC. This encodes CASSQESPLAGAYEQYF.

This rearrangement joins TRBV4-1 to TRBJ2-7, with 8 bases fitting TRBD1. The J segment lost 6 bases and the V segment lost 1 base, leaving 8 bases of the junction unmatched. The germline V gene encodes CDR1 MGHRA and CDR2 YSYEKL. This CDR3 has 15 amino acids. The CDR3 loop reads CASSQVLQGAGEQYF. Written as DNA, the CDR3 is TGCGCCAGCAGCCAAGTGCTTCAGGGGGCCGGCGAGCAGTACTTC.

CDR3 DNA sequence: TGTGCCAGCAGCTTGGGACAGTCATATGAAGCTTTCTTT. It translates to CASSLGQSYEAFF. V usage is TRBV5-6 and J usage is TRBJ1-1, with a weak D call TRBD1 (5 bases). Germline V gene sequence: CDR1 SGHDT, CDR2 YYEEEE. The CDR3 runs to 13 residues. V lost 0 bases, J lost 7 bases, and 10 bases lay in between.

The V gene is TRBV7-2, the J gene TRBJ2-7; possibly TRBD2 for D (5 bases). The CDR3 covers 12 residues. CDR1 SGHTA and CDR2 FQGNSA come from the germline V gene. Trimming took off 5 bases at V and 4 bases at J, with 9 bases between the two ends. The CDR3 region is CASSPGGYEQYF. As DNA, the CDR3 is TGTGCCAGCAGCCCTGGCGGGTACGAGCAGTACTTC.